The rows below give T cell receptor beta chains drawn from one sample of a study of radiation and T cells in renal cell carcinoma. Profiled with immunoSEQ multiplex PCR; TCRdb holds only in-frame clones, not every one. The repertoire includes about 61,000 clones, 60% to 85% of them detected once, and 7.3% sits in the top ten. This material consisted of blood, taken from a patient whose treatment included radiotherapy and nephrectomy. The receptors were gathered from a man aged 60 to 69 with renal cell carcinoma. The CDR3 runs from the conserved cysteine through the conserved F or W. The D gene is left open where the match is weak. The listing skips clone size in some rows; elsewhere it reads once, few, many or a size class.

d_call: -
cdr3_length: 14
j_call: TRBJ1-3
v_call: TRBV18
clone_size: few
cdr3_nt: TGTGCCAGCTCACCACAGGAAACCGGAAACACCATATATTTT
cdr3_aa: CASSPQETGNTIYF

d_call: -
cdr3_length: 14
j_call: TRBJ2-7
v_call: TRBV27
clone_size: -
cdr3_nt: TGTGCCAGCAGTCTCAGGGGTTACTCCTACGAGCAGTACTTC
cdr3_aa: CASSLRGYSYEQYF

d_call: -
cdr3_length: 14
j_call: TRBJ2-1
v_call: TRBV6-5
clone_size: -
cdr3_nt: TGTGCCAGCAGTTACTCACGGGTATACAATGAGCAGTTCTTC
cdr3_aa: CASSYSRVYNEQFF

d_call: -
cdr3_length: 14
j_call: TRBJ2-2
v_call: TRBV5-1
clone_size: -
cdr3_nt: TGCGCCAGCAGGGCCGGGACAAACACCGGGGAGCTGTTTTTT
cdr3_aa: CASRAGTNTGELFF

d_call: -
cdr3_length: 14
j_call: TRBJ1-2
v_call: TRBV7-9
clone_size: -
cdr3_nt: TGTGCCAGCAGTCAAAAAGACGGCGCCCGGGGCTACACCTTC
cdr3_aa: CASSQKDGARGYTF

d_call: TRBD2
cdr3_length: 16
j_call: TRBJ2-5
v_call: TRBV4-1
clone_size: -
cdr3_nt: TGCGCCAGCAGCCAACTGGGACTAGCGGCGCAAGAGACCCAGTACTTC
cdr3_aa: CASSQLGLAAQETQYF

d_call: TRBD2
cdr3_length: 14
j_call: TRBJ2-3
v_call: TRBV27
clone_size: -
cdr3_nt: TGTGCCAGCCATAACGGGAGGGGCACAGATACGCAGTATTTT
cdr3_aa: CASHNGRGTDTQYF

d_call: -
cdr3_length: 15
j_call: TRBJ2-3
v_call: TRBV19
clone_size: -
cdr3_nt: TGTGCCAGTAGTATAAAGGCTCTAAGCACAGATACGCAGTATTTT
cdr3_aa: CASSIKALSTDTQYF

d_call: -
cdr3_length: 14
j_call: TRBJ1-4
v_call: TRBV7-2
clone_size: -
cdr3_nt: TGTGCCAGCAGCTTAGGGGGGGGCGATGAAAAACTGTTTTTT
cdr3_aa: CASSLGGGDEKLFF

d_call: -
cdr3_length: 14
j_call: TRBJ1-1
v_call: TRBV11-2
clone_size: -
cdr3_nt: TGTGCCAGCAGCTCGGGACTAGCGGGCACTGAAGCTTTCTTT
cdr3_aa: CASSSGLAGTEAFF

d_call: TRBD1
cdr3_length: 14
j_call: TRBJ1-2
v_call: TRBV7-2
clone_size: once
cdr3_nt: TGTGCCAGCAGTCGGACAGGAGCTAACTATGGCTACACCTTC
cdr3_aa: CASSRTGANYGYTF

d_call: -
cdr3_length: 15
j_call: TRBJ1-4
v_call: TRBV5-6
clone_size: once
cdr3_nt: TGTGCCAGCAGCTTGGCCCAGAGATTAAATGAAAAACTGTTTTTT
cdr3_aa: CASSLAQRLNEKLFF

d_call: -
cdr3_length: 15
j_call: TRBJ1-1
v_call: TRBV19
clone_size: -
cdr3_nt: TGTGCCAGTAGTATGTTGACTAGGGTGAACACTGAAGCTTTCTTT
cdr3_aa: CASSMLTRVNTEAFF

d_call: -
cdr3_length: 12
j_call: TRBJ1-1
v_call: TRBV6-1
clone_size: medium-sized
cdr3_nt: TGTGCCAGCAGTGCGCGTAAAGCTGAAGCTTTCTTT
cdr3_aa: CASSARKAEAFF

d_call: TRBD2
cdr3_length: 14
j_call: TRBJ2-1
v_call: TRBV9
clone_size: few
cdr3_nt: TGTGCCAGCAGCGTAGCTACGGGGGGTCCTGAGCAGTTCTTC
cdr3_aa: CASSVATGGPEQFF

d_call: TRBD1
cdr3_length: 16
j_call: TRBJ2-3
v_call: TRBV11-3
clone_size: -
cdr3_nt: TGTGCCAGCAGCCACCGGGACAGGGAACCCCCAGATACGCAGTATTTT
cdr3_aa: CASSHRDREPPDTQYF

d_call: -
cdr3_length: 13
j_call: TRBJ2-1
v_call: TRBV19
clone_size: -
cdr3_nt: TGTGCCAGTAGTATAGGTCAGGCGGGAGAGCAGTTCTTC
cdr3_aa: CASSIGQAGEQFF

d_call: -
cdr3_length: 14
j_call: TRBJ1-5
v_call: TRBV18
clone_size: -
cdr3_nt: TGTGCCAGCTCACCACGACGGGAGGAGCAGCCCCAGCATTTT
cdr3_aa: CASSPRREEQPQHF

d_call: -
cdr3_length: 15
j_call: TRBJ2-3
v_call: TRBV19
clone_size: -
cdr3_nt: TGTGCCAGTAGTGCTGCAGGGTTTCTCGGAGATACGCAGTATTTT
cdr3_aa: CASSAAGFLGDTQYF

d_call: TRBD1
cdr3_length: 15
j_call: TRBJ1-5
v_call: TRBV27
clone_size: -
cdr3_nt: TGTGCCAGCAGACTAGGGACAGTGCCTAATCAGCCCCAGCATTTT
cdr3_aa: CASRLGTVPNQPQHF

d_call: -
cdr3_length: 14
j_call: TRBJ2-2
v_call: TRBV19
clone_size: -
cdr3_nt: TGTGCCAGTAGTATCTACGAGGACACCGGGGAGCTGTTTTTT
cdr3_aa: CASSIYEDTGELFF

d_call: -
cdr3_length: 16
j_call: TRBJ2-3
v_call: TRBV7-2
clone_size: -
cdr3_nt: TGTGCCAGCAGCTTATGGGTAGCCGGGGTGACAGATACGCAGTATTTT
cdr3_aa: CASSLWVAGVTDTQYF

d_call: TRBD1
cdr3_length: 14
j_call: TRBJ1-4
v_call: TRBV19
clone_size: -
cdr3_nt: TGTGCCAGTAGTACCGGGACAGGGCTTGAAAAACTGTTTTTT
cdr3_aa: CASSTGTGLEKLFF

d_call: TRBD1
cdr3_length: 17
j_call: TRBJ1-5
v_call: TRBV28
clone_size: -
cdr3_nt: TGTGCCAGTTACGCCGGGACAGGGGCAAGGGGCAATCAGCCCCAGCATTTT
cdr3_aa: CASYAGTGARGNQPQHF

d_call: -
cdr3_length: 16
j_call: TRBJ1-6
v_call: TRBV30
clone_size: once
cdr3_nt: TGTGCCTGGACCCACAACGGGCCCGCGGGCGGTTCACCCCTCCACTTT
cdr3_aa: CAWTHNGPAGGSPLHF

d_call: -
cdr3_length: 11
j_call: TRBJ1-2
v_call: TRBV6-5
clone_size: -
cdr3_nt: TGTGCCAGCAGTTATGACTCCGGCTACACCTTC
cdr3_aa: CASSYDSGYTF

d_call: -
cdr3_length: 14
j_call: TRBJ2-5
v_call: TRBV5-1
clone_size: -
cdr3_nt: TGCGCCAGCAGCTTAATGGGAGGTCAAGAGACCCAGTACTTC
cdr3_aa: CASSLMGGQETQYF

d_call: TRBD1
cdr3_length: 15
j_call: TRBJ2-6
v_call: TRBV5-1
clone_size: once
cdr3_nt: TGCGCCAGCAGCCGGGACAGGGCTGGGGCCAACGTCCTGACTTTC
cdr3_aa: CASSRDRAGANVLTF

d_call: -
cdr3_length: 15
j_call: TRBJ2-7
v_call: TRBV25-1
clone_size: -
cdr3_nt: TGTGCCAGCAGTGATACGGAACCGAGCTCCTACGAGCAGTACTTC
cdr3_aa: CASSDTEPSSYEQYF

d_call: TRBD1
cdr3_length: 12
j_call: TRBJ1-2
v_call: TRBV11-2
clone_size: once
cdr3_nt: TGTGCCAGCAGCTTCCGGGACAGGTTATTCGCCTTC
cdr3_aa: CASSFRDRLFAF

d_call: TRBD1
cdr3_length: 15
j_call: TRBJ2-3
v_call: TRBV29-1
clone_size: once
cdr3_nt: TGCAGCGTTCATCAACAGGGACAGGGGGTTGATACGCAGTATTTT
cdr3_aa: CSVHQQGQGVDTQYF

d_call: -
cdr3_length: 14
j_call: TRBJ1-1
v_call: TRBV19
clone_size: few
cdr3_nt: TGTGCCAGTAGCCCCCAGGGAGGGAGCACTGAAGCTTTCTTT
cdr3_aa: CASSPQGGSTEAFF

d_call: TRBD1
cdr3_length: 14
j_call: TRBJ1-2
v_call: TRBV27
clone_size: -
cdr3_nt: TGTGCCAGCAGTTTAGGACAGGGACGAGGTGGCTACACCTTC
cdr3_aa: CASSLGQGRGGYTF

d_call: TRBD1
cdr3_length: 18
j_call: TRBJ2-3
v_call: TRBV7-2
clone_size: -
cdr3_nt: TGTGCCAGCAGCTTAGTAGGGGATCCGGGACAGCCCACAGATACGCAGTATTTT
cdr3_aa: CASSLVGDPGQPTDTQYF

d_call: TRBD1
cdr3_length: 16
j_call: TRBJ1-5
v_call: TRBV7-2
clone_size: -
cdr3_nt: TGTGCCAGCAGCAATAGACAGGGGGCGCTCAATCAGCCCCAGCATTTT
cdr3_aa: CASSNRQGALNQPQHF